This is a list of T cell receptor beta chains from one sample in a study of T-cell memory formation after mild COVID-19. TCRdb re-derived calls from the 5' RACE reads in MiXCR, one entry per CDR3 protein. The sample comprises about 180,000 distinct CDR3 sequences, about a sixth of which are singletons, and just over 2% rests with the top ten. Specimen: PBMCs or a T cell subset sorted from them (not recorded which). The receptor source for this set is an adult woman who had mild COVID-19 (a few samples of this study predate the infection). Cell type and time point are not known. The CDR3 runs from the conserved cysteine through the conserved F or W. D genes are given only for firm matches. Only some rows state a clone size, as once, few, many or a class for expanded clones.

v_gene	j_gene	abundance	d_gene	CDR3aa	CDR3nt
TRBV12-3/TRBV12-4	TRBJ1-1	many	-	CASSDRFTEAFF	TGTGCCAGCAGTGACAGGTTTACTGAAGCTTTCTTT
TRBV6-1	TRBJ1-2	few	TRBD1	CASKPGQGAGYTF	TGTGCCAGCAAACCGGGACAGGGGGCTGGCTACACCTTC
TRBV25-1	TRBJ2-5	few	-	CASSDHGSTTQYF	TGTGCCAGCAGTGACCACGGTTCGACGACCCAGTACTTC
TRBV20-1	TRBJ2-5	-	-	CSARDLVGLKTQYF	TGCAGTGCTAGAGATCTGGTGGGCTTGAAGACCCAGTACTTC
TRBV18	TRBJ2-3	-	TRBD1	CASSPLGQGVTDTQYF	TGTGCCAGCTCACCACTCGGACAGGGGGTCACAGATACGCAGTATTTT
TRBV5-1	TRBJ2-1	few	TRBD2	CASSFEAGEYNEQFF	TGCGCCAGCAGCTTCGAGGCGGGAGAGTACAATGAGCAGTTCTTC
TRBV24-1	TRBJ2-1	-	TRBD1	CATSDYTGTGRLEQFF	TGTGCCACCAGTGATTATACCGGGACAGGTCGGTTGGAGCAGTTCTTC
TRBV20-1	TRBJ2-2	many	TRBD2	CSARVSSGRPDTGELFF	TGCAGTGCTAGAGTTTCAAGCGGGAGGCCGGACACCGGGGAGCTGTTTTTT
TRBV5-1	TRBJ2-5	few	TRBD1	CASSLSDRVWETQYF	TGCGCCAGCAGCCTATCCGACAGGGTGTGGGAGACCCAGTACTTC
TRBV7-2	TRBJ2-2	-	-	CASSLWESLGELFF	TGTGCCAGCAGCTTATGGGAGAGTTTGGGGGAGCTGTTTTTT
TRBV11-2	TRBJ2-4	-	-	CASSHWGARVAKNIQYF	TGTGCCAGCAGCCACTGGGGGGCTCGGGTTGCCAAAAACATTCAGTACTTC
TRBV18	TRBJ2-2	-	-	CASSPRPRQNTGELFF	TGTGCCAGCTCACCTCGACCCCGACAAAACACCGGGGAGCTGTTTTTT
TRBV12-3/TRBV12-4	TRBJ2-5	many	-	CASSYGEETQYF	TGTGCCAGCAGTTACGGCGAAGAGACCCAGTACTTC
TRBV7-9	TRBJ2-2	few	TRBD1	CASSRQTGTPGELFF	TGTGCCAGCAGCCGACAGACAGGGACCCCCGGGGAGCTGTTTTTT
TRBV20-1	TRBJ2-7	many	-	CSAPREGRQTYEQYF	TGCAGTGCCCCCCGTGAGGGACGCCAAACCTACGAGCAGTACTTC
TRBV15	TRBJ1-2	-	-	CATSRDRGGGYTF	TGTGCCACCAGCAGAGATCGGGGAGGGGGCTACACCTTC
TRBV6-5	TRBJ1-1	few	-	CASSYEAGNTEAFF	TGTGCCAGCAGTTACGAGGCGGGGAACACTGAAGCTTTCTTT
TRBV15	TRBJ1-1	few	TRBD1	CATSSFTGARDTEAFF	TGTGCCACCAGCAGTTTTACAGGGGCGCGTGACACTGAAGCTTTCTTT
TRBV12-3/TRBV12-4	TRBJ1-4	few	-	CASSPRRRSEKLFF	TGTGCCAGCAGTCCGAGGCGGCGTAGTGAAAAACTGTTTTTT
TRBV20-1	TRBJ1-2	few	-	CSARTIDRPINYGYTF	TGCAGTGCCAGAACGATAGACAGGCCAATTAACTATGGCTACACCTTC
TRBV7-9	TRBJ2-1	-	-	CASSSTTHNEQFF	TGTGCCAGCAGCTCGACAACCCACAATGAGCAGTTCTTC
TRBV29-1	TRBJ2-1	-	TRBD2	CSVVTWREGHNEQFF	TGCAGCGTTGTTACCTGGCGGGAGGGCCACAATGAGCAGTTCTTC
TRBV12-3/TRBV12-4	TRBJ2-7	-	TRBD2	CASSSRLAGGSYEQYF	TGTGCCAGCAGTTCTCGACTAGCGGGGGGGTCCTACGAGCAGTACTTC
TRBV6-2/TRBV6-3	TRBJ2-3	few	-	CASSSGSPQYF	TGTGCCAGCAGTTCGGGTAGCCCGCAGTATTTT
TRBV7-2	TRBJ1-3	few	-	CASRREFSGNTIYF	TGTGCCAGCAGACGGGAATTCTCTGGAAACACCATATATTTT
TRBV5-1	TRBJ1-5	few	-	CASSLGLRQPQHF	TGCGCCAGCAGCTTGGGACTGCGGCAGCCCCAGCATTTT
TRBV29-1	TRBJ2-7	few	TRBD1	CSVRQGQGWAGYEQYF	TGCAGCGTTCGTCAGGGACAGGGTTGGGCGGGCTACGAGCAGTACTTC
TRBV9	TRBJ2-2	-	TRBD1	CASSVDQGAGRPNTGELFF	TGTGCCAGCAGCGTAGATCAGGGGGCGGGGAGACCGAACACCGGGGAGCTGTTTTTT
TRBV6-5	TRBJ2-1	-	-	CASSQEGQLDEQFF	TGTGCCAGCAGTCAAGAGGGGCAGTTAGATGAGCAGTTCTTC
TRBV11-3	TRBJ2-2	-	-	CASSWSGNTGELFF	TGTGCCAGCAGCTGGTCAGGGAACACCGGGGAGCTGTTTTTT
TRBV2	TRBJ2-7	few	TRBD2	CASKLAGGLYEQYF	TGTGCCAGCAAACTAGCGGGGGGCCTCTACGAGCAGTACTTC
TRBV9	TRBJ2-5	many	TRBD2	CASSVRPSGGKETQYF	TGTGCCAGCAGCGTACGACCCAGCGGGGGAAAAGAGACCCAGTACTTC
TRBV12-3/TRBV12-4	TRBJ2-3	-	TRBD2	CASSPKGLANGDTQYF	TGTGCCAGCAGTCCCAAAGGACTAGCGAACGGAGATACGCAGTATTTT
TRBV7-9	TRBJ2-1	few	TRBD2	CASSWTSGRRNEQFF	TGTGCCAGCAGCTGGACTAGCGGGAGGAGGAATGAGCAGTTCTTC
TRBV12-3/TRBV12-4	TRBJ1-2	-	-	CASALESFRGYTF	TGTGCCAGCGCTTTGGAATCTTTTCGGGGCTACACCTTC
TRBV6-2/TRBV6-3	TRBJ2-4	-	-	CASSPSQHQLAKNIQYF	TGTGCCAGCAGTCCCTCGCAGCATCAACTAGCCAAAAACATTCAGTACTTC
TRBV12-3/TRBV12-4	TRBJ2-7	few	TRBD1	CASSLRQGEPYEQYF	TGTGCCAGCAGTTTGAGGCAGGGGGAACCCTACGAGCAGTACTTC
TRBV12-3/TRBV12-4	TRBJ2-7	few	-	CASSSQGTDSYEQYF	TGTGCCAGCAGTTCCCAAGGGACGGACTCCTACGAGCAGTACTTC
TRBV13	TRBJ2-3	many	-	CASSLGTPRDTQYF	TGTGCCAGCAGCTTAGGGACCCCTCGGGATACGCAGTATTTT
TRBV12-3/TRBV12-4	TRBJ1-2	-	-	CASGQRVRDGYTF	TGTGCCAGCGGGCAAAGGGTGAGAGATGGCTACACCTTC
TRBV20-1	TRBJ1-1	few	TRBD1	CSARAPGGARTEAFF	TGCAGTGCTAGGGCCCCAGGGGGCGCACGAACTGAAGCTTTCTTT
TRBV3-1	TRBJ2-7	many	-	CASSQVQGYEQYF	TGTGCCAGCAGCCAGGTACAGGGCTACGAGCAGTACTTC
TRBV3-1	TRBJ2-5	many	-	CASSQTGTPAKETQYF	TGTGCCAGCAGCCAAACCGGGACACCGGCGAAAGAGACCCAGTACTTC
TRBV7-2	TRBJ1-1	-	TRBD1	CASRPDRGSGAFF	TGTGCCAGCAGACCCGACAGGGGGTCTGGGGCTTTCTTT
TRBV2	TRBJ1-2	-	TRBD1	CASSDRTGHGYTF	TGTGCCAGCAGTGATAGGACAGGGCATGGCTACACCTTC
TRBV12-3/TRBV12-4	TRBJ1-1	medium-sized	TRBD1	CASSLALGQGYTEAFF	TGTGCCAGCAGCCTGGCTCTAGGACAGGGGTACACTGAAGCTTTCTTT
TRBV19	TRBJ2-1	-	TRBD2	CASRTSGLNNEQFF	TGTGCCAGTAGAACTAGCGGCCTTAACAATGAGCAGTTCTTC
TRBV6-6	TRBJ2-5	-	TRBD2	CASSYSGGSETQYF	TGTGCCAGCAGTTACAGCGGGGGGTCGGAGACCCAGTACTTC
TRBV5-1	TRBJ2-2	few	TRBD1	CASSTTGENTGELFF	TGCGCCAGCAGCACTACAGGGGAGAACACCGGGGAGCTGTTTTTT
TRBV7-9	TRBJ2-3	few	-	CASSLEVSADTQYF	TGTGCCAGCAGCTTAGAAGTTTCAGCAGATACGCAGTATTTT
TRBV7-2	TRBJ2-3	few	TRBD2	CASSLGRRGLAGLASTDTQYF	TGTGCCAGCAGCTTGGGTCGGAGGGGACTAGCGGGACTCGCTAGCACAGATACGCAGTATTTT